The rows below give T cell receptor beta chains drawn from one sample of a study of neoadjuvant anti-PD-1 for oral cavity cancer. Libraries were prepared by immunoSEQ multiplex PCR; TCRdb keeps only in-frame clonotypes and omits some of them. The sample comprises 68,000 or so clones, about 88% of which are singletons, and roughly 3.4% rests with the top ten. The sample consisted of PBMCs, taken after nivolumab (anti-PD-1) treatment. These receptors originate from a person aged 35-79 years with oral cavity squamous cell carcinoma. Both conserved end residues are part of each CDR3. A D gene is named only where the DNA matches it firmly. Size values are once, few and many counts, or a class for expanded clones, and some rows have none.

TRBJ2-1	.	once	TRBV5-4	TGTGCCAGCAGCATGACTAGTTACAATGAGCAGTTCTTC	CASSMTSYNEQFF
TRBJ2-1	TRBD2	.	TRBV6-5	TGTGCCAGCACGAGTAGCGGGGGATACAATGAGCAGTTCTTC	CASTSSGGYNEQFF
TRBJ1-1	.	.	TRBV7-2	TGTGCCAGCAGCTCCACAGAGCACACTGAAGCTTTCTTT	CASSSTEHTEAFF
TRBJ2-3	TRBD2	.	TRBV5-1	TGCGCCAGCAGCTTGGACGGGAGGGCCACAGATACGCAGTATTTT	CASSLDGRATDTQYF
TRBJ2-2	.	.	TRBV5-1	TGCGCCAGCAGCTTGGCTGCCAGGGGCACCGGGGAGCTGTTTTTT	CASSLAARGTGELFF
TRBJ2-7	TRBD2	.	TRBV6-1	TGTGCCAGCAGGGAAGCCGCTAGCGGGAGGACCTACGAGCAGTACTTC	CASREAASGRTYEQYF
TRBJ2-1	.	.	TRBV6-5	TGTGCCAGCAGTTATCAAGGAGGCTCCTACAATGAGCAGTTCTTC	CASSYQGGSYNEQFF
TRBJ2-1	.	once	TRBV13	TGTGCCAGCAGCTTAGGGCTAGTAACCCCCCACAATGAGCAGTTCTTC	CASSLGLVTPHNEQFF
TRBJ2-7	TRBD2	few	TRBV5-1	TGCGCCAGCAGCTGGACTAGCGGGAGGGCTCCGAACTCCTACGAGCAGTACTTC	CASSWTSGRAPNSYEQYF
TRBJ1-2	.	once	TRBV5-1	TGCGCCAGCAGCTGGAACTCCAGGGGTGAGGATGGCTACACCTTC	CASSWNSRGEDGYTF
TRBJ2-5	TRBD1	once	TRBV5-4	TGTGCCAGCAGCCTGGACAGGGTGGGAGAGACCCAGTACTTC	CASSLDRVGETQYF
TRBJ1-5	TRBD1	.	TRBV10-3	TGTGCCATCAGTGAGGGACAGGCCCGGGGGGATCAGCCCCAGCATTTT	CAISEGQARGDQPQHF
TRBJ2-4	TRBD1	.	TRBV19	TGTGCCAGTACCCCGGACAGGAAAAACATTCAGTACTTC	CASTPDRKNIQYF
TRBJ2-5	TRBD1	.	TRBV5-1	TGCGCCAGCAGCTTGGAGCGTTCAGGGGGTGGGGAGACCCAGTACTTC	CASSLERSGGGETQYF
TRBJ1-1	.	.	TRBV6-5	TGTGCCAGCAGTTACGGGCAGGTGGTCACTGAAGCTTTCTTT	CASSYGQVVTEAFF
TRBJ2-2	.	.	TRBV9	TGTGCCAGCAGCACACCGGGACGCCGGGACCGGGAGCTGTTTTTT	CASSTPGRRDRELFF
TRBJ2-2	TRBD2	.	TRBV5-1	TGCGCCAGCACCCTAGCGGGAGGGCCCCCCGGGGAGCTGTTTTTT	CASTLAGGPPGELFF
TRBJ1-3	.	.	TRBV5-1	TGCGCCAGCAGCTTCGGGGTAGGCAGGGACTCTGGAAACACCATATATTTT	CASSFGVGRDSGNTIYF
TRBJ1-5	.	.	TRBV2	TGTGCCAGCAGTGAGAACGCCGTCAGCAATCAGCCCCAGCATTTT	CASSENAVSNQPQHF
TRBJ2-5	.	.	TRBV28	TGTGCCAGCAGTGGGAGAGGACACGAATTACAAGAGACCCAGTACTTC	CASSGRGHELQETQYF
TRBJ2-3	.	.	TRBV11-2	TGTGCAGACGGGGCCGAGGGAGTGAGCACAGATACGCAGTATTTT	CADGAEGVSTDTQYF
TRBJ2-1	TRBD2	.	TRBV19	TGTGCCAGTAGTATCCAAGCGGGATCTAATGAGCAGTTCTTC	CASSIQAGSNEQFF
TRBJ2-1	TRBD2	few	TRBV19	TGTGCCAGTACCGCTCCCGGGGCTAGCGGGCGGAATGAGCAGTTCTTC	CASTAPGASGRNEQFF
TRBJ2-7	.	.	TRBV30	TGTGCCTGGAGTGTCGCCTGGGACATCTCCTACGAGCAGTACTTC	CAWSVAWDISYEQYF
TRBJ2-1	TRBD1	.	TRBV14	TGTGCCAGCAGCCCGGGACAGGGGATTTCCTACAATGAGCAGTTCTTC	CASSPGQGISYNEQFF
TRBJ2-3	TRBD2	once	TRBV10-3	TGTGCCATCAGTGCTAGCGGGAGCCGGGGTAGGGCAGATACGCAGTATTTT	CAISASGSRGRADTQYF
TRBJ2-3	TRBD2	.	TRBV5-1	TGCGCCAGCACCGAACTAGCGGGAGGGAGAGATACGCAGTATTTT	CASTELAGGRDTQYF
TRBJ1-2	.	.	TRBV30	TGTGCCTGGAGAAGAGGGGACCCAGCCGGCTACACCTTC	CAWRRGDPAGYTF
TRBJ1-1	.	.	TRBV19	TGTGCCAGTAGGAGGACAAAGGACACTGAAGCTTTCTTT	CASRRTKDTEAFF